This T cell receptor (beta chain) derives from a study of radiotherapy plus CTLA-4 blockade in lung cancer. Overall study: Objective responses arose in 15% to 20% of patients, and approximately 28% experienced disease control. Broader study findings: Early blood T cell clone dynamics reportedly forecast response best, with interferon-beta. Expansion of tumor-derived TCR clones was observed in blood after radiotherapy plus ipilimumab.

Focal radiation and CTLA-4 blockade (ipilimumab) were tested in chemo-refractory metastatic non-small-cell lung cancer patients. A single count supports this clone. Antigen: not known. The protocol was immunoSEQ multiplex PCR, while the TCRdb copy is restricted to in-frame clones and leaves out a portion. The table lists some 50,000 clones, 79% of them singletons. The trim removed 6 bases at V and 4 bases at J, leaving 14 bases unmatched. In germline, CDR1 is MNHEY, CDR2 SMNVEV (reference sequence). This CDR3 has 16 amino acids. The J gene is TRBJ1-1, the V gene TRBV27; 7 bases are shared with TRBD1. This TCR was recovered from a human donor with non-small cell lung cancer who had a partial response to radiotherapy plus ipilimumab. This specimen was peripheral blood, taken from a patient treated with radiotherapy plus ipilimumab. CDR3 residues: CASSRLAGGSSTEAFF. CDR3 bases: TGTGCCAGCAGCCGCTTGGCAGGGGGGTCGTCCACTGAAGCTTTCTTT.